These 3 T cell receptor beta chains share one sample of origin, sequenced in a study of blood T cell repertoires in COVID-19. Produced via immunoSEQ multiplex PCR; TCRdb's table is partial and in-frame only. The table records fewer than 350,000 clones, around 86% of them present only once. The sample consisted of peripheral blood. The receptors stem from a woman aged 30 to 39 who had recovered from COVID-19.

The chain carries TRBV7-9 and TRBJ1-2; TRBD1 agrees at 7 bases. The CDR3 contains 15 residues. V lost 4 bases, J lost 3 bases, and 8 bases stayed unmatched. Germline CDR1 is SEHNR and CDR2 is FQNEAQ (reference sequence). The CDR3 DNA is TGTGCCAGCAGCTCAACATACAGGGGATACTATGGCTACACCTTC. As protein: CASSSTYRGYYGYTF. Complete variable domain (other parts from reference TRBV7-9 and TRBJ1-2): DTGVSQNPRHKITKRGQNVTFRCDPISEHNRLYWYRQTLGQGPEFLTYFQNEAQLEKSRLLSDRFSAERPKGSFSTLEIQRTEQGDSAMYLCASSSTYRGYYGYTFGSGTRLTVV.

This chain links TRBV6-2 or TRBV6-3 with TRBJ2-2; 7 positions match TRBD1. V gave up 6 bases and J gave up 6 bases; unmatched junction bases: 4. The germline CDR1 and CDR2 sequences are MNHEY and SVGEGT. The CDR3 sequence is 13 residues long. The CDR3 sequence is CASSVQGPGELFF. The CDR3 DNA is TGTGCCAGCAGCGTACAGGGGCCCGGGGAGCTGTTTTTT.

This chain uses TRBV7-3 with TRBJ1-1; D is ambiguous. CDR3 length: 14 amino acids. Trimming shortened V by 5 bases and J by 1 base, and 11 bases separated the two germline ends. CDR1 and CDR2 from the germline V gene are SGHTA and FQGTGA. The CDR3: CASSPGSGNTEAFF. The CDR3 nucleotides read TGTGCCAGCAGCCCCGGGAGCGGGAACACTGAAGCTTTCTTT.